This TCR beta chain was documented in a study of blood T cell repertoires in COVID-19. Overall study: Acute and convalescent COVID-19 samples came from the United States, Italy and Spain. Sources were T cells, B-cell-depleted T cells, or PBMCs; the material itself was cDNA or gDNA.

As processed by the authors: From reference gene primer amplification, estimates of nucleated cell counts were derived. The repertoire was sequenced with immunoSEQ multiplex PCR; TCRdb's copy has only in-frame clones and lacks some. The V and J calls and clone size are taken from that table; D and trimming were inferred from the DNA. The repertoire holds roughly 50,000 clones, with about 87% as singletons. V was clipped by 5 bases and J by 6 bases; unmatched bases: 9. The V gene's germline CDR1 is SGHAT and CDR2 FQNNGV. The CDR3 contains 16 residues. Specimen: peripheral blood. This clonotype was sampled from an elderly man with acute or convalescent COVID-19. This chain joins TRBV11-2 and TRBJ2-1, with 11 bases matching TRBD2. CDR3 nucleotides: TGTGCCAGCAGCCCCACCCGACTAGCGGGGTCCAATGAGCAGTTCTTC. This translates into CASSPTRLAGSNEQFF.